A selection of T cell receptor beta chains follows, all from one sample in a study of patients and donors after allogeneic stem cell transplantation. One entry per CDR3 protein, called by TCRdb with MiXCR from the RT-PCR reads. The sample records approximately 170,000 distinct CDR3 sequences, approximately 25% being singletons. The sample consisted of blood, either unsorted or a sorted T cell fraction (not recorded which). The origin of the receptors is a human donor who was either an allogeneic HSCT recipient or a stem cell or donor lymphocyte infusion donor (not recorded which). It is not recorded whose cells these are; they may come from a transplant donor. CDR3s include the opening cysteine and the closing phenylalanine or tryptophan. A D gene is named only where the DNA matches it firmly. Only part of the rows carry a size: once, few, many, or a class if the clone is expanded.

TRBJ1-6 few TRBV20-1 - TGCAGTGCGGGAAGCGTACAGGATTCGTCCTATAATTCACCCCTCCACTTT CSAGSVQDSSYNSPLHF
TRBJ1-5 many TRBV6-6 TRBD1 TGTGCCAGCAGTTACGGTGGGACAGGGGCGTATAATCAGCCCCAGCATTTT CASSYGGTGAYNQPQHF
TRBJ1-1 - TRBV12-3/TRBV12-4 - TGTGCCAGCAGCTGGGGGCTGGAAGCTTTCTTT CASSWGLEAFF
TRBJ1-1 - TRBV7-9 - TGTGCCAGCCACCCCGAAACGGGGAACACTGAAGCTTTCTTT CASHPETGNTEAFF
TRBJ2-2 - TRBV12-3/TRBV12-4 - TGTGCCAGCAGCTCACACACATTATATATGGCCGGGGAGCTGTTTTTT CASSSHTLYMAGELFF
TRBJ1-2 - TRBV9 - TGTGCCAGCAGCGTGGGTGGGAACTATGGCTACACCTTC CASSVGGNYGYTF
TRBJ1-6 - TRBV18 - TGTGCCAGCTCACTCCGACAGGATCCCCTCCACTTT CASSLRQDPLHF
TRBJ1-2 - TRBV5-1 - TGCGCCAGCAGCTCCGGGGCCACGGGGGTTGATGGCTACACCTTC CASSSGATGVDGYTF
TRBJ1-1 few TRBV28 - TGTGCCAGCAGTCGCCTCTGGTTGTCAAACACTGAAGCTTTCTTT CASSRLWLSNTEAFF
TRBJ1-1 few TRBV7-6 - TGTGCCAGCAGCTTAATTGGGAGTACTGAAGCTTTCTTT CASSLIGSTEAFF
TRBJ1-6 few TRBV7-9 - TGTGCCAGCAGCCGCGACAGATATAATTCACCCCTCCACTTT CASSRDRYNSPLHF
TRBJ1-5 - TRBV7-9 - TGTGCCAGCAGCTGGGACTGGAGCAATCAGCCCCAGCATTTT CASSWDWSNQPQHF
TRBJ2-1 - TRBV7-3 TRBD2 TGTGCCAGCAGCTCCGGGACTAGCGGGAGGACTGAGCAGTTCTTC CASSSGTSGRTEQFF
TRBJ2-7 few TRBV12-3/TRBV12-4 - TGTGCCAGCAGTAGGCCGGGACATAGACCCTACGAGCAGTACTTC CASSRPGHRPYEQYF
TRBJ1-1 many TRBV18 - TGTGCCAGCTCACCGGGTTCTATTAACACTGAAGCTTTCTTT CASSPGSINTEAFF
TRBJ1-5 - TRBV7-2 - TGTGCCAGCAGCTTAGTTGCCCTGCTAACTGGACAGTCAGCCAGCAATCAGCCCCAGCATTTT CASSLVALLTGQSASNQPQHF
TRBJ2-2 few TRBV13 - TGTGCCAGCAGCTCACCCCGCCTAGCGTCGAACACCGGGGAGCTGTTTTTT CASSSPRLASNTGELFF
TRBJ2-2 few TRBV20-1 - TGCAGTGCTAGGAAGGGAAGTGCGAACACCGGGGAGCTGTTTTTT CSARKGSANTGELFF
TRBJ2-7 - TRBV18 TRBD2 TGTGCCAGCCGAGCGGGGAGCGGTCCTACCTACGAGCAGTACTTC CASRAGSGPTYEQYF
TRBJ1-6 - TRBV28 TRBD1 TGTGCCAGCAGCCGACATGGGCAGGGGGGTTCACCCCTCCACTTT CASSRHGQGGSPLHF
TRBJ1-2 - TRBV21-1 - TGTGCCAGCAGCAGGGAATTACAGGGGTCGATCTATGGCTACACCTTC CASSRELQGSIYGYTF
TRBJ1-2 few TRBV7-9 - TGTGCCAGCAGCTTAATCTCGACAGGACCCTATGGCTACACCTTC CASSLISTGPYGYTF
TRBJ1-2 - TRBV7-2 - TGTGCCAGCAGCTTAGAATGGGGCAGACGATGGGATGGCTACACCTTC CASSLEWGRRWDGYTF
TRBJ2-5 - TRBV6-2/TRBV6-3 - TGTGCCAGCAGCGAGGGACGAATGGGGACCCAGTACTTC CASSEGRMGTQYF
TRBJ2-5 - TRBV5-1 TRBD1 TGCGCCAGCAGCCCCCAAGGTGTCGGGACAGAGAAGACCCAGTACTTC CASSPQGVGTEKTQYF
TRBJ2-1 - TRBV12-3/TRBV12-4 - TGTGCCAGCAGTGGGGGTTTCGGGACCAAACCCTACAATGAGCAGTTCTTC CASSGGFGTKPYNEQFF
TRBJ2-1 few TRBV6-5 TRBD2 TGTGCCAGCAGGCGACTAGCGGAGTACTCCTACAATGAGCAGTTCTTC CASRRLAEYSYNEQFF
TRBJ1-2 few TRBV27 - TGTGCCAGCAGCCACCCCAAGTCCGGGATGTATGGCTACACCTTC CASSHPKSGMYGYTF